This is a list of T cell receptor beta chains from one sample in a study of cytomegalovirus exposure and HLA in healthy donors. Assay: immunoSEQ multiplex PCR; the TCRdb copy retains only in-frame clones and omits some. The sample has about 150,000 clones; roughly 80% are singletons. Specimen: PBMCs. These receptors originate from a middle-aged woman in good health and CMV-seropositive. CDR3s include the opening cysteine and the closing phenylalanine or tryptophan. Each record gives: D gene, clone size, V gene, J gene, CDR3 DNA, CDR3 protein. D genes are given only for firm matches. Clone size is given for some rows only: seen once, a few or many times, or a class if the clone is expanded.

d_call: NA
clone_size: NA
v_call: TRBV5-4
j_call: TRBJ2-2
cdr3_nt: TGTGCCAGCAGCTTGGAACAGATCGGGGAGCTGTTTTTT
cdr3_aa: CASSLEQIGELFF

d_call: NA
clone_size: NA
v_call: TRBV7-3
j_call: TRBJ2-2
cdr3_nt: TGTGCCAGCAGCTTACTTTCCAATTCCCAGGGGGAGCTGTTTTTT
cdr3_aa: CASSLLSNSQGELFF

d_call: TRBD1
clone_size: NA
v_call: TRBV6-1
j_call: TRBJ2-4
cdr3_nt: TGTGCCAGCAGTGATCGGGACAGGGGAAACTTC
cdr3_aa: CASSDRDRGNF

d_call: NA
clone_size: once
v_call: TRBV4-2
j_call: TRBJ2-7
cdr3_nt: TGTGCCAGCAGCCAAGATGATAACGGGGGTGGCTACGAGCAGTACTTC
cdr3_aa: CASSQDDNGGGYEQYF

d_call: TRBD1
clone_size: NA
v_call: TRBV4-3
j_call: TRBJ1-3
cdr3_nt: TGCGCCAGCAGCCAACACTGGACAGGGACTCTTGGAAACACCATATATTTT
cdr3_aa: CASSQHWTGTLGNTIYF

d_call: NA
clone_size: NA
v_call: TRBV25-1
j_call: TRBJ2-7
cdr3_nt: NA
cdr3_aa: CASSSSTGEFEQYF

d_call: TRBD1
clone_size: NA
v_call: TRBV7-3
j_call: TRBJ1-2
cdr3_nt: TGTGCCAGCAGCTTCGACAGGGCATATGGCTACACCTTC
cdr3_aa: CASSFDRAYGYTF

d_call: NA
clone_size: NA
v_call: TRBV27
j_call: TRBJ1-4
cdr3_nt: TGTGCCAGCAGTTTCGATGGAGATGAAAAACTGTTTTTT
cdr3_aa: CASSFDGDEKLFF

d_call: TRBD1
clone_size: NA
v_call: TRBV7-3
j_call: TRBJ2-5
cdr3_nt: TGTGCCAGCAGCTTAGGGACAGGGCTGGAGACCCAGTACTTC
cdr3_aa: CASSLGTGLETQYF

d_call: NA
clone_size: NA
v_call: TRBV28
j_call: TRBJ1-5
cdr3_nt: TGTGCCAGCAGGGAAGCGGGGAGCGCTACCAATCAGCCCCAGCATTTT
cdr3_aa: CASREAGSATNQPQHF

d_call: NA
clone_size: NA
v_call: TRBV15
j_call: TRBJ1-3
cdr3_nt: TGTGCCACCAGATGGGCTCCTGGAAACACCATATATTTT
cdr3_aa: CATRWAPGNTIYF

d_call: NA
clone_size: NA
v_call: TRBV19
j_call: TRBJ1-2
cdr3_nt: TGTGCCAGTAGTATCCGGGAGATGGTTAGGTATGGCTACACCTTC
cdr3_aa: CASSIREMVRYGYTF

d_call: NA
clone_size: NA
v_call: TRBV6-4
j_call: TRBJ2-1
cdr3_nt: TGTGCCGGCAGTGTTAGTCCCTCAAGCTCCTACAATGAGCAGTTCTTC
cdr3_aa: CAGSVSPSSSYNEQFF

d_call: NA
clone_size: once
v_call: TRBV7-9
j_call: TRBJ1-2
cdr3_nt: TGTGCCAGCAGCTTATATCGAGACTATGGCTACACCTTC
cdr3_aa: CASSLYRDYGYTF

d_call: NA
clone_size: NA
v_call: TRBV30
j_call: TRBJ1-1
cdr3_nt: TGTGCCTGGACTGAAAGGGGCCGATTCACTGAAGCTTTCTTT
cdr3_aa: CAWTERGRFTEAFF

d_call: NA
clone_size: NA
v_call: TRBV19
j_call: TRBJ1-3
cdr3_nt: TGTGCCAGTAGCCCCAAGACAGGAAACACCATATATTTT
cdr3_aa: CASSPKTGNTIYF

d_call: TRBD2
clone_size: NA
v_call: TRBV28
j_call: TRBJ2-7
cdr3_nt: TGTGCCAGCAGTCCCCCGTTGGATAGCGGGAGTCCCAACGAGCAGTACTTC
cdr3_aa: CASSPPLDSGSPNEQYF

d_call: NA
clone_size: NA
v_call: TRBV10-3
j_call: TRBJ1-5
cdr3_nt: TGTGCCATCAGTGGGAGCGGCAGATTCGGTAGTAGCAATCAGCCCCAGCATTTT
cdr3_aa: CAISGSGRFGSSNQPQHF

d_call: TRBD2
clone_size: NA
v_call: TRBV27
j_call: TRBJ2-1
cdr3_nt: TGTGCCAGCAGTGGGGAGGGAGTCTACAATGAGCAGTTCTTC
cdr3_aa: CASSGEGVYNEQFF

d_call: NA
clone_size: NA
v_call: TRBV28
j_call: TRBJ1-1
cdr3_nt: TGTGCCATCCTTTGGAACACTGAAGCTTTCTTT
cdr3_aa: CAILWNTEAFF

d_call: NA
clone_size: few
v_call: TRBV5-6
j_call: TRBJ2-6
cdr3_nt: TGTGCCAGCAGCTTGATCGCTGGGGCCAACGTCCTGACTTTC
cdr3_aa: CASSLIAGANVLTF

d_call: NA
clone_size: NA
v_call: TRBV6-6
j_call: TRBJ2-7
cdr3_nt: TGTGCCAGCAGTTACTCGACAGCCGGGAGCTCCTACGAGCAGTACTTC
cdr3_aa: CASSYSTAGSSYEQYF

d_call: TRBD1
clone_size: once
v_call: TRBV9
j_call: TRBJ1-3
cdr3_nt: TGTGCCAGCAGCGTAGGGACAGGGACTGGAAACACCATATATTTT
cdr3_aa: CASSVGTGTGNTIYF